Sequencing of this T cell receptor (beta chain) was carried out in a study of T cell responses to AZD1222 COVID-19 vaccine (dated by TCRdb to about 2021). The study in broad terms: TCR sequencing was performed for more than 230 trial participants, of whom roughly 200 were given two doses of AZD1222 and around 26 were given two doses of MenACWY control vaccine. Trial participants were enrolled into age subgroups of 18-55, 56-69 and 70-plus years, which contained approximately 150, 28 and 58 TCR-sequenced participants, respectively.

Taken with the paper, the label for time point translates to: about 28 days (+/-7) after the second vaccine dose. Interpreted using the paper, the treatment or condition label stands for: meningococcal conjugate vaccine given as trial control. Vaccinee samples were obtained from the UK trials COV001 and COV002, which included a single-blind randomized controlled phase 2/3 trial of AZD1222 (ChAdOx1 nCoV-19) in healthy adults. For TCRbeta chain sequencing, PBMC samples from trial participants were taken at day 0 and at day 28 after the second dose. Concerning this clone itself: The clone's antigen remains unknown. Base qualities are not at hand, and no much larger clone is one base apart.

The CDR3 regions of human TCRbeta chains were analyzed by immunosequencing. As for how the authors treated the data: Repertoire TCRs were checked for matches against a reference library of SARS-CoV-2-specific TCRs that had been generated using the MIRA antigen-specificity platform. Breadth was defined as the fraction of unique TCRs that were SARS-CoV-2-associated, and depth was defined as the fraction of total T cells that were SARS-CoV-2-associated. Using the MIRA data, every spike-specific TCR was mapped to the spike region that the TCR reacted to and assigned to either a CD4 or a CD8 class. Log10-transformed breadth and depth values were compared by one-way ANOVA with Sidak's multiple comparisons tests. TCRdb retrieved this table from immuneACCESS and kept in-frame rearrangements only. Not all clones are present; in checked studies, unresolved V genes account for under half, and no reason is known for the remainder. That table furnishes V, J and clone size, whereas the DNA furnished D and trimming. This sample has about 190,000 clones in its table, and just over 90% of those were observed once. The top ten hold 3.6% of the sample.

What the research found in general, with its limitations: No day 14 peak-response samples were available, so repertoires were characterized only after the peak T cell response. Only five to seven AZD1222 recipients were SARS-CoV-2 seropositive at baseline, limiting conclusions about previously exposed vaccinees. In the small 56-69-year group, the increase in depth fell short of significance, most likely because of low power. A significant rise in spike-specific TCR breadth and depth was observed after two AZD1222 doses relative to day 0 and relative to MenACWY recipients. Most participants were white British and females outnumbered males, and the authors suggested that clonal diversity may have been underestimated. CD4 TCRs associated with the vaccine covered the entire spike protein, and the dominant responses were in regions 160-218 and 743-854. Reportedly, almost half of the unique spike-specific TCRs recognized epitopes lying outside the regions that are mutated in the B.1.351 and B.1.1.7 variants.

Based on the germline V gene, the CDR1 and CDR2 sequences are SGHRS and YFSETQ. Germline trimming: 3 bases from V, 10 bases from J; junction bases outside gene matches: 5. The CDR3 measures 14 amino acids from cysteine to phenylalanine. Just CDR3 DNA is preserved here, 42 bases in frame from base 1. The sequence was collected from an adult who received the MenACWY meningococcal vaccine as a control. The source material was peripheral blood, sampled 28 days after the second dose of the MenACWY control vaccine. The chain was built from TRBV5-1 and TRBJ1-4; 11 middle bases align to TRBD1. The nucleotides are TGCGCCAGCAGCTCCGGACAGGGGGCGGGAAAACTGTTTTTT. Translated, this gives CASSSGQGAGKLFF.